Sequencing of this T cell receptor (beta chain) was carried out in a study of response to subunit inactivated influenza vaccine. General study findings and limits: The authors suggested that every seasonal influenza vaccination recruits few new T cells.

Trimming pared 1 base from V and 0 bases from J, leaving 14 bases between. CDR1 is MNHEY and CDR2 is SMNVEV in the germline V gene (reference sequence). The CDR3 runs 17 residues. For this clonotype: Its antigen is still unknown.

TCRdb analysed the RT-PCR reads with MiXCR anew, one entry per CDR3 protein. The sample lists about 700,000 distinct CDR3 sequences; approximately 14% were seen once. Sequenced here: PBMCs from blood, sampled 11 to 12 days after vaccination. The gene calls are TRBV27 and TRBJ2-3; D perhaps matches TRBD2 (6 bases). This sequence originates from a man aged 45-60 years who received an inactivated influenza vaccine. The CDR3 DNA reads as TGTGCCAGCAGTTTATGGTTCGCGGGATTAAGCACAGATACGCAGTATTTT. Residues: CASSLWFAGLSTDTQYF.